This T cell receptor beta chain was observed in a study of tumor-infiltrating lymphocytes in primary liver carcinoma. Germline V gene lookup returns CDR1 SGHAT and CDR2 FQNNGV. This CDR3 is 17 amino acids long. Study observations and caveats: About 8-25% of top clones, no more, were shared by all five regions.

Points on this clonotype: Its antigen is as yet unknown. Sequence at one end of the junction differs from germline and may be a read error.

Without any cell sorting, roughly 17-31 mg of bulk tissue yielded co-extracted RNA and DNA. Patients were chronically HBV-infected and treatment-naive. cDNA specific to TCR beta was made from approximately 0.55 ug of total RNA, with a constant-region primer employed for priming. It was through three nested multiplex PCR rounds of slightly modified ARM-PCR that TCR beta libraries arose. TRBV1-TRBV30 forward primers paired with a C-beta reverse primer were used in the first two PCR rounds, which ran about 11 cycles each. TCRdb processed the multiplex PCR reads anew with MiXCR; each CDR3 protein has one entry. This table has 75,000 to 90,000 distinct CDR3 sequences, about three quarters appearing once.

This clonotype originated in a man in his forties or fifties with primary liver carcinoma and hepatitis B virus infection. The chain carries TRBV11-2 and TRBJ1-1, with a possible D match to TRBD1 (6 bases). The sequencing input was liver tumor tissue from sampling region 1. Described subset: tumor region T1, superior pole. In DNA form, the CDR3 reads TGTGCTAGCAGCAGAATGGGGGGACATGGGTTCGGCACTGAAGTTTTCTTT. It translates to CASSRMGGHGFGTEVFF. The variable domain in full, with the rest retrieved from reference TRBV11-2 and TRBJ1-1, is EAGVAQSPRYKIIEKRQSVAFWCNPISGHATLYWYQQILGQGPKLLIQFQNNGVVDDSQLPKDRFSAERLKGVDSTLKIQPAKLEDSAVYLCASSRMGGHGFGTEVFFGQGTRLTVV.